This T cell receptor beta chain appears in the sequencing data of a study of monozygotic twins with cystic fibrosis. TCRdb's table, derived via immunoSEQ multiplex PCR, lists solely in-frame clones and lacks some. The sample holds about 15,000 clones, around 97% seen once. This CDR3 is built from 15 residues. Germline lookup yields CDR1 MDHEN and CDR2 SYDVKM. V was clipped by 4 bases and J by 7 bases; unmatched bases: 7. The J gene is TRBJ1-4, the V gene TRBV28; the match to TRBD1 covers 9 bases. The receptor was derived from a girl aged 2-9 years with cystic fibrosis. Sequenced sample: blood. CDR3 nucleotides: TGTGCCAGCAGTTACTTGGGACAGGGCGTTGAAAAACTGTTTTTT. This codes for CASSYLGQGVEKLFF. Supplemented by reference TRBV28 and TRBJ1-4, the full variable domain reads DVKVTQSSRYLVKRTGEKVFLECVQDMDHENMFWYRQDPGLGLRLIYFSYDVKMKEKGDIPEGYSVSREKKERFSLILESASTNQTSMYLCASSYLGQGVEKLFFGSGTQLSVL.